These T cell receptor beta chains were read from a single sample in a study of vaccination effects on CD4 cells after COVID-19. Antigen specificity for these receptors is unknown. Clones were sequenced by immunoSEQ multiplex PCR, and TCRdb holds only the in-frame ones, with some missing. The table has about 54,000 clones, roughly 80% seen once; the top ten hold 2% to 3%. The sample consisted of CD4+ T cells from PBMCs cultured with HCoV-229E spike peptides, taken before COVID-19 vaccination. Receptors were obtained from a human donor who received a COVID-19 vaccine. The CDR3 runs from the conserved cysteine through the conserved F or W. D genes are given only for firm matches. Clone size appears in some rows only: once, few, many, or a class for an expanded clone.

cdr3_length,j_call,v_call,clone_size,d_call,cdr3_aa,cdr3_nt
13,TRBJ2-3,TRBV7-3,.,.,CASSSDSTDTQYF,TGTGCCAGCAGCTCCGACAGCACAGATACGCAGTATTTT
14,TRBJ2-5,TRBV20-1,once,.,CSASDPRLQETQYF,TGCAGTGCTAGTGATCCTAGGCTACAAGAGACCCAGTACTTC
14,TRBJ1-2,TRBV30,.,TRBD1,CAWRTDRGSYGYTF,TGTGCCTGGAGAACCGACAGGGGCAGCTATGGCTACACCTTC
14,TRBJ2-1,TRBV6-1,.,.,CASSEAGRSNEQFF,TGTGCCAGCAGTGAAGCGGGGCGAAGCAATGAGCAGTTCTTC
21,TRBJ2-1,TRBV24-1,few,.,CATSDPGFGAGQGGSYNEQFF,TGTGCCACCAGTGATCCGGGATTCGGGGCAGGCCAAGGGGGCTCCTACAATGAGCAGTTCTTC
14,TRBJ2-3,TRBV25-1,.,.,CASSDPSRGDTQYF,TGTGCCAGCAGTGACCCCAGCCGGGGAGATACGCAGTATTTT
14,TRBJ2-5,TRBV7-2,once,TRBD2,CASSLTSGGETQYF,TGTGCCAGCAGCCTGACTAGCGGGGGGGAGACCCAGTACTTC
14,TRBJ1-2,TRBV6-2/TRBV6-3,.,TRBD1,CASSYVGQRSGYTF,TGTGCCAGCAGTTACGTGGGACAGCGCAGTGGCTACACCTTC
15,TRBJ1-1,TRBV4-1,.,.,CASSQRIVGGTEAFF,TGCGCCAGCAGCCAAAGAATTGTGGGGGGCACTGAAGCTTTCTTT
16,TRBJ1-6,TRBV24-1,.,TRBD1,CATSERDSSYNSPLHF,TGTGCCACCAGTGAACGGGACAGTTCCTATAATTCACCCCTCCACTTT
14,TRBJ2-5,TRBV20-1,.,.,CSASLRTQQETQYF,TGCAGTGCTAGTCTCCGGACACAGCAAGAGACCCAGTACTTC
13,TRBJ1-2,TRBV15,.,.,CATSRDGEYGYTF,TGTGCCACCAGCAGAGATGGGGAGTACGGCTACACCTTC
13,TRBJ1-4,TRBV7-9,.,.,CASSRGTPKKLFF,TGTGCCAGCAGTCGCGGGACACCTAAAAAACTGTTTTTT
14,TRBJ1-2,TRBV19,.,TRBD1,CASSMRGTEDGYTF,TGTGCCAGTAGTATGCGCGGGACAGAGGATGGCTACACCTTC
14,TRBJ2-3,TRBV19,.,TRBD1,CASSAGQGADTQYF,TGTGCCAGTAGTGCGGGACAGGGGGCAGATACGCAGTATTTT
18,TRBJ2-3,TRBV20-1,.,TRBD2,CSASGSADSGASTDTQYF,TGCAGTGCTAGTGGTTCCGCGGATAGCGGGGCGTCCACAGATACGCAGTATTTT
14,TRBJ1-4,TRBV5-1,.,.,CASSLESSNEKLFF,TGCGCCAGCAGCTTGGAGAGCTCTAATGAAAAACTGTTTTTT
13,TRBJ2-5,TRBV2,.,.,CASSGAPEGAQYF,TGTGCCAGCAGTGGGGCGCCCGAGGGGGCCCAGTACTTC
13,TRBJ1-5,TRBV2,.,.,CASSVGGGQPQHF,TGTGCCAGCAGTGTCGGCGGAGGCCAGCCCCAGCATTTT
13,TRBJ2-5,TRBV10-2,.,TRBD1,CATNLGQGETQYF,TGCGCCACCAACCTAGGACAGGGGGAGACCCAGTACTTC
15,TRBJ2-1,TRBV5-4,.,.,CASSLTGYLRNEQFF,TGTGCCAGCAGCTTGACAGGATACCTTCGGAATGAGCAGTTCTTC
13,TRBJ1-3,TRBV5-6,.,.,CASSPLWGNTIYF,TGTGCCAGCAGCCCCCTATGGGGAAACACCATATATTTT
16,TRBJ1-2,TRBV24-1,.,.,CATSDYQRTSNYGYTF,TGTGCCACCAGTGATTACCAGAGGACGTCTAACTATGGCTACACCTTC
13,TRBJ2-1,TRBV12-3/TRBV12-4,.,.,CASSLRTDNEQFF,TGTGCCAGCAGTTTAAGGACAGACAATGAGCAGTTCTTC
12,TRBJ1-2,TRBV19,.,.,CASSERFYGYTF,TGTGCCAGTAGTGAAAGATTTTATGGCTACACCTTC
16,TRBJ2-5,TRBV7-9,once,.,CASSARAGLAWETQYF,TGTGCCAGCAGCGCGAGGGCCGGGCTCGCTTGGGAGACCCAGTACTTC
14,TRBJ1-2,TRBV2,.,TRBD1,CASRRGQMNYGYTF,TGTGCCAGCAGACGGGGACAGATGAACTATGGCTACACCTTC
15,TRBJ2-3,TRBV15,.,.,CATSRDVQGTDTQYF,TGTGCCACCAGCAGAGATGTGCAGGGCACAGATACGCAGTATTTT
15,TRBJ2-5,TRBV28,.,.,CASSLTGGGQETQYF,TGTGCCAGCAGTTTAACAGGGGGGGGGCAAGAGACCCAGTACTTC
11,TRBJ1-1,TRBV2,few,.,CASRGAAGAFF,TGTGCCAGCAGAGGTGCGGCAGGGGCTTTCTTT
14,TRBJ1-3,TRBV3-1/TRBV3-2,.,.,CASSYRETGNTIYF,TGTGCCAGCAGCTACAGGGAAACTGGAAACACCATATATTTT
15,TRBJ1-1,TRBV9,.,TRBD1,CASSPEGGVGTEAFF,TGTGCCAGCAGCCCGGAAGGGGGCGTCGGCACTGAAGCTTTCTTT
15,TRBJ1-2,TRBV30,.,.,CAWSASVGLRNGYTF,TGTGCCTGGAGCGCTTCCGTAGGGTTGAGAAATGGCTACACCTTC
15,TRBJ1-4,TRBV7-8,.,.,CASRPSRSFNEKLFF,TGTGCCAGCAGGCCTTCGCGGAGTTTTAATGAAAAACTGTTTTTT
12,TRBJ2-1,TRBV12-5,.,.,CASGSNGVEQFF,TGTGCTAGTGGTTCCAACGGGGTAGAGCAGTTCTTC